The 7 T cell receptor beta chains given below trace back to one sample, sequenced in a study of a mutant IDH1 vaccine in newly diagnosed glioma. Sequenced by immunoSEQ multiplex PCR; TCRdb stores in-frame clones only, minus some. Of 70,000 to 100,000 clones in the sample, almost 85% were seen once. This sample's time point: baseline, week 1 (first vaccination visit). Regarding treatment: pre-vaccination baseline after standard-of-care therapy. The material sequenced was PBMCs, taken from a glioma patient treated with radiotherapy, temozolomide or both. These receptors all stem from a man in his forties with glioma. Some clones in this sample may be carry-over from other donors' samples.

The chain uses TRBV29-1 and TRBJ2-1; D is unclear. The length of the CDR3 is 14 residues. Looked up from germline, CDR1 is SQVTM and CDR2 is ANQGSEA. V was trimmed by 4 bases and J by 0 bases, leaving 10 bases between them. CDR3 nucleotides: TGCAGCGTTGTGGGCTCAAGCTCCTACAATGAGCAGTTCTTC. As protein: CSVVGSSSYNEQFF.

This chain joins TRBV6-1 and TRBJ1-6, with a possible D match to TRBD1 (6 bases). V gave up 2 bases and J gave up 3 bases, with 8 bases separating them. The CDR3 sequence is 15 residues long. Per germline, CDR1 MNHNS and CDR2 SASEGT. The CDR3 loop reads CASSEMDSYNSPLHF. Here the CDR3 DNA reads TGTGCCAGCAGTGAAATGGACAGCTATAATTCACCCCTCCACTTT.

The chain links TRBV30 to TRBJ1-5, with D hard to call. CDR3 length equals 13 residues. V gave up 1 base and J gave up 3 bases, with 7 bases separating them. Germline V gene lookup returns CDR1 GTSNPN and CDR2 SVGIG (reference sequence). This CDR3 reads CAWSAGINQPQHF. CDR3 in DNA: TGTGCCTGGAGTGCTGGAATCAATCAGCCCCAGCATTTT. The variable domain in full, with the rest retrieved from reference TRBV30 and TRBJ1-5, is SQTIHQWPATLVQPVGSPLSLECTVEGTSNPNLYWYRQAAGRGLQLLFYSVGIGQISSEVPQNLSASRPQDRQFILSSKKLLLSDSGFYLCAWSAGINQPQHFGDGTRLSIL.

A few counts support this clone. This chain links TRBV11-2 with TRBJ2-7; D assignment may be TRBD1 or TRBD2 (5 bases each). The germline gives CDR1 SGHAT, CDR2 FQNNGV. The CDR3 is 14 amino acids. V gave up 1 base and J gave up 6 bases, with 13 bases separating them. This chain's CDR3 is CASSLVGRESEQYF. The CDR3 nucleotides read TGTGCCAGCAGCTTAGTGGGCAGGGAGAGCGAGCAGTACTTC.

The table lists this clone with a count of one. The V and J genes are TRBV21-1 and TRBJ2-7; TRBD2 was called by the table and not checked on the DNA. TRBV21-1 represents a pseudogene. The CDR3 totals 16 residues. DNA of the CDR3: TGTGCCAGCAGCAAAGGCGGGGAGTTAAAGTCCTACGAGCAGTACTTC. As protein: CASSKGGELKSYEQYF.

Worth noting for this clone: The same CDR3 arises from other DNA sequences in this sample as well. The CDR3 sequence: CASSPGQSYEQYF. CDR3 nucleotide sequence: TGTGCCAGTAGTCCGGGACAGTCCTACGAGCAGTACTTC. The chain has TRBV19 and TRBJ2-7, with TRBD1 identical over 7 bases. The CDR3 is 13 residues long. V shed 5 bases and J 1 base; nucleotides not matched to a gene: 2. Per germline, CDR1 LNHDA and CDR2 SQIVND (reference sequence).

The V and J genes are TRBV6-1 and TRBJ1-1; D is perhaps TRBD1 (5 bases). The CDR3 length is 14 residues. The V end lost 4 bases, the J end lost 1 base, and 10 bases lay between the germline ends. The germline gives CDR1 MNHNS, CDR2 SASEGT. The CDR3 region has the DNA TGTGCCAGCAGTGCGGGACGGAGGAACACTGAAGCTTTCTTT. It codes for CASSAGRRNTEAFF.